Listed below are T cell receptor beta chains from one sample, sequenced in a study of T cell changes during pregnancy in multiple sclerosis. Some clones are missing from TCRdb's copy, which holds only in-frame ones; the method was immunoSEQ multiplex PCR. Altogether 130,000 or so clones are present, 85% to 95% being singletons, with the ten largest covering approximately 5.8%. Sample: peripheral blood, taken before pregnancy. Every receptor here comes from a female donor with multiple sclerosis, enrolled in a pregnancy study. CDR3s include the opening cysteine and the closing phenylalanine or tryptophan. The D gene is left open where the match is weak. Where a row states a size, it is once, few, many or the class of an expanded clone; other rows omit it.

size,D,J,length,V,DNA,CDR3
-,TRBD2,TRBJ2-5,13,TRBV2,TGTGCCAGCTCGGCGGGAGTACGAGAGACCCAGTACTTC,CASSAGVRETQYF
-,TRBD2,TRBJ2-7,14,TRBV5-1,TGCGCCAGCAGCTTTAGCGGGGGGGCCTACGAGCAGTACTTC,CASSFSGGAYEQYF
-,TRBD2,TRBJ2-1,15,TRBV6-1,TGTGCCAGCAGTAGCTTAGCGGGAGGGCATAGTGAGCAGTTCTTC,CASSSLAGGHSEQFF
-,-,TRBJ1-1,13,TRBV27,TGTGCCAGCAGTTTATGGGCAGGGGAAAAAGCTTTCTTT,CASSLWAGEKAFF
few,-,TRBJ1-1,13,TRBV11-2,TGTGCCAGCAGCTTAGAGCGGAACACTGAAGCTTTCTTT,CASSLERNTEAFF
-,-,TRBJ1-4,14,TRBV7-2,TGTGCCAGCAGCATAGGCGGGACGGACCAAAAACTGTTTTTT,CASSIGGTDQKLFF
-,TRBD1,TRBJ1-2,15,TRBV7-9,TGTGCCAGCAGCCATAAAGGGGGCCGAGGAAATGGCTACACCTTC,CASSHKGGRGNGYTF
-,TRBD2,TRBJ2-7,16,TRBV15,TGTGCCACCAGCAGAGGCGGGACTAGCGGGTACTACGAGCAGTACTTC,CATSRGGTSGYYEQYF
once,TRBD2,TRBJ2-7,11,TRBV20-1,TGCAGTGCAGGACTAGTAGGCGAGCAGTACTTC,CSAGLVGEQYF
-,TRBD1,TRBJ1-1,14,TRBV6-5,TGTGCCAGCAGTCTGGACAGGGTGAGGACTGAAGCTTTCTTT,CASSLDRVRTEAFF
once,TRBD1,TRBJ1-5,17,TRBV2,TGTGCCAACCAGCCGGGACAGACTTTGTTGAACAATCAGCCCCAGCATTTT,CANQPGQTLLNNQPQHF
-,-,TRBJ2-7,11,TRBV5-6,TGTGCCAGCAGCTACCGCAGCGAGCAGTACTTC,CASSYRSEQYF
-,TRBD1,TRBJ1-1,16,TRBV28,TGTGCCAGCAGCCCAAACCCCGGGACAGGGGTCACTGAAGCTTTCTTT,CASSPNPGTGVTEAFF
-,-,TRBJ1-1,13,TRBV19,TGTGCCAGTAGTTTGAAACGAGTCACTGAAGCTTTCTTT,CASSLKRVTEAFF
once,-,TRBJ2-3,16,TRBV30,TGTGCCTGGAGCGCACAAGGGGACACGAGCACAGATACGCAGTATTTT,CAWSAQGDTSTDTQYF
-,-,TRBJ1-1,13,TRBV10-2,TGCGCCAGCAGTGACAGGAGGGGCACTGAAGCTTTCTTT,CASSDRRGTEAFF
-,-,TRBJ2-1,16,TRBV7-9,TGTGCCAGCAGCTCGCCCTCAGGGGAGGGGAGGAATGAGCAGTTCTTC,CASSSPSGEGRNEQFF
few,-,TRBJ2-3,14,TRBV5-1,TGCGCCAGCAGCTTGGGGCCTTCCACAGATACGCAGTATTTT,CASSLGPSTDTQYF
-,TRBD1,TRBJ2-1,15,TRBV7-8,TGTGCCAGCAGCTTAACCGGGACAGGGAGTAATGAGCAGTTCTTC,CASSLTGTGSNEQFF
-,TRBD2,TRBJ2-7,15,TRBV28,TGTGCCAGCAGTTCGGGACTAGCGGGGTCCTACGAGCAGTACTTC,CASSSGLAGSYEQYF
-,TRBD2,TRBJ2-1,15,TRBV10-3,TGTGCCATCAGCGGGACTAGCGGCTCCTACAATGAGCAGTTCTTC,CAISGTSGSYNEQFF
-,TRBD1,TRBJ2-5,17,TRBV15,TGTGCCACCAGTTTGCCCGGCAGGGGGCTCGGTACGGAGACCCAGTACTTC,CATSLPGRGLGTETQYF
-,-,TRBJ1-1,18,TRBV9,TGTGCCAGCAGCGTAGGGCCCGGTAGGGAGGGAATGAACACTGAAGCTTTCTTT,CASSVGPGREGMNTEAFF
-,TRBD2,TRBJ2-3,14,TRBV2,TGTGCCAGCAGCCTTAGCGGGGGCACAGATACGCAGTATTTT,CASSLSGGTDTQYF
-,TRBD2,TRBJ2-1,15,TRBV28,TGTGCCAGCAGTCCCGGGACTAGCGAATACAATGAGCAGTTCTTC,CASSPGTSEYNEQFF
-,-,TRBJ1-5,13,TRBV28,TGTGCCAGCAGTTTGGGTAGAGGGCAGCCCCAGCATTTT,CASSLGRGQPQHF
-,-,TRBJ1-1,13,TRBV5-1,TGCGCCAGCAGCGCCGGACAGAACACTGAAGCTTTCTTT,CASSAGQNTEAFF
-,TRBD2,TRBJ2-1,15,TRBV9,TGTGCCAGCAGCGTAGAGATAGCGGGAGCTCACGAGCAGTTCTTC,CASSVEIAGAHEQFF
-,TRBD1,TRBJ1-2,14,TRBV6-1,TGTGCCAGCAGTGGGGGGACAGCGCCCTATGGCTACACCTTC,CASSGGTAPYGYTF
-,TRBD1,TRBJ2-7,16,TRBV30,TGTGCCTGCTCTACTACTAAAAGCGGGACAGGGTACGAGCAGTACTTC,CACSTTKSGTGYEQYF
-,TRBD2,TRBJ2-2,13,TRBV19,TGTGCCAGTTCCCCGGGGGGCACCGGGGAGCTGTTTTTT,CASSPGGTGELFF
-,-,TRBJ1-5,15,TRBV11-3,TGTGCCAGCAGCTTAAAGGCAGGGGTCAATCAGCCCCAGCATTTT,CASSLKAGVNQPQHF
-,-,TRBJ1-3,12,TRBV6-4,TGTGCCAGCAGTGACTTTAGAAACACCATATATTTT,CASSDFRNTIYF
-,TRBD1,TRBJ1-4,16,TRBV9,TGTGCCAGCAGCGCTCTTTCAGGGGGGACTAATGAAAAACTGTTTTTT,CASSALSGGTNEKLFF
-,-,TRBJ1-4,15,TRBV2,TGTGCCAGCAGTGAAAGCGTAAGGTTTAGGGAAAAACTGTTTTTT,CASSESVRFREKLFF
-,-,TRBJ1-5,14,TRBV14,TGTGCCAGCAGTCCAGCAGGGTCGAGTCGTCCCCAGCATTTT,CASSPAGSSRPQHF
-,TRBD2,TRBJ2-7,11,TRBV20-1,TGCAGTGAAATAGCGGGGGGGGAGCAGTACTTC,CSEIAGGEQYF